The rows below give T cell receptor beta chains drawn from one sample of a study of OX40 agonist ivuxolimab in advanced cancers. Data came from immunoSEQ multiplex PCR; TCRdb stores just in-frame clones and leaves some out. The repertoire holds fewer than 95,000 clones, with roughly 90% as singletons. Sequencing was performed on CD4+ or CD8+ T cells sorted from blood, taken in a trial of the OX40 agonist ivuxolimab. Source of these receptors: an adult with an advanced solid tumor such as melanoma, head and neck, liver or kidney cancer. The CDR3 runs from the conserved cysteine through the conserved F or W. The D gene is left open where the match is weak. The size entry is marked missing in some rows and otherwise reads once, few, many or a size class.

TRBV28	once	NA	TRBJ1-1	TGTGCCAGCAGCATCAATACTGAAGCTTTCTTT	CASSINTEAFF
TRBV7-2	NA	NA	TRBJ1-4	TGTGCCAGCAGCTACCGGACAAGGGGGACGGCTGAAAAACTGTTTTTT	CASSYRTRGTAEKLFF
TRBV2	NA	TRBD1	TRBJ1-2	TGTGCCAGCAGCCCAGTCACAGGGGGCTGGGGCTATGGCTACACCTTC	CASSPVTGGWGYGYTF
TRBV25-1	NA	NA	TRBJ2-7	TGTGCCAGCAGTGAATGGGACCCCTACGAGCAGTACTTC	CASSEWDPYEQYF
TRBV4-1	few	NA	TRBJ1-5	TGCGCCAGCAGCCAAGGAAGCAATCAGCCCCAGCATTTT	CASSQGSNQPQHF
TRBV5-5	NA	TRBD1	TRBJ1-3	TGTGCCAGCAGCTTAGGACAGGGAAGCAGGAACACCATATATTTT	CASSLGQGSRNTIYF
TRBV5-1	NA	TRBD1	TRBJ2-7	TGCGCCAGCAGCTTCGGACAGGGGAGGGACGAGCAGTACTTC	CASSFGQGRDEQYF
TRBV7-2	NA	NA	TRBJ2-1	TGTGTCGTCGGGAGCGGGTACAATGAGCAGTTCTTC	CVVGSGYNEQFF
TRBV19	NA	NA	TRBJ2-5	TGTGCCAGTAGTATAGATACTAGGCCGAAAGAGACCCAGTACTTC	CASSIDTRPKETQYF
TRBV27	NA	TRBD2	TRBJ2-1	TGTGCCAGCACCATGTCTCCAGCGGGAGAGATTGAGAGGTTCTTC	CASTMSPAGEIERFF
TRBV18	NA	NA	TRBJ2-1	TGTGCCAGCTCACCATACGACAGGCCCTCCTACAATGAGCAGTTCTTC	CASSPYDRPSYNEQFF
TRBV27	NA	NA	TRBJ2-2	TGTGCCAGCAGTTTGGCAGGCCCCGGGGAGCTGTTTTTT	CASSLAGPGELFF
TRBV29-1	NA	TRBD1	TRBJ1-2	TGCAGCGTTGACTCTCGGGACAGGGGTTCTTATGGCTACACCTTC	CSVDSRDRGSYGYTF
TRBV7-3	once	TRBD2	TRBJ2-3	TGTGCCAGCAGCTTAGGGGTGGCGGGAGCTGGAGATACGCAGTATTTT	CASSLGVAGAGDTQYF
TRBV7-2	NA	NA	TRBJ1-1	TGTGCCAGCAGCTTATGGGGGCCGCGGGTTGATGAAGCTTTCTTT	CASSLWGPRVDEAFF
TRBV5-4	NA	TRBD2	TRBJ2-1	TGTGCCAGCAGCATCGACAGTGGACTAGCACAGAATGAGCAGTTCTTC	CASSIDSGLAQNEQFF
TRBV9	NA	NA	TRBJ2-2	TGTGCCAGCAGCGTAGGGGCCGGCGGGGAGCTGTTTTTT	CASSVGAGGELFF
TRBV10-3	NA	TRBD2	TRBJ2-3	TGTGCCATAGGGACTAGCGGGAGGTTAGGTGCAGATACGCAGTATTTT	CAIGTSGRLGADTQYF
TRBV13	NA	NA	TRBJ2-7	TGTGCCAGCAGCTCGGGACATTCCTACGAGCAGTACTTC	CASSSGHSYEQYF
TRBV5-5	once	NA	TRBJ1-1	TGTGCCAGCAGCTTTAAGGCTGGGACTGAAGCTTTCTTT	CASSFKAGTEAFF
TRBV11-3	NA	NA	TRBJ2-1	TGTGCCAGCAGCCCCGGATACAATGAGCAGTTCTTC	CASSPGYNEQFF
TRBV11-3	few	NA	TRBJ2-7	TGTGCCAGCAGCTTCGGGGGTGGACCCTACGAGCAGTACTTC	CASSFGGGPYEQYF
TRBV27	NA	NA	TRBJ1-1	TGTGCCAGCAGTGACCATGCCAGGGAAGCTTTCTTT	CASSDHAREAFF
TRBV7-7	NA	TRBD2	TRBJ2-7	TGTGCTAGCAGCTTAGCGGGGGGCCGGGACGAGCAGTACTTC	CASSLAGGRDEQYF
TRBV7-9	NA	TRBD1	TRBJ2-5	TGTGCCAGCAGCTTGACAGGGTCTGCACAAGAGACCCAGTACTTC	CASSLTGSAQETQYF
TRBV5-1	NA	NA	TRBJ1-5	TGCGCCAGCAGCTTGGCCGGGCAGGGCAATCAGCCCCAGCATTTT	CASSLAGQGNQPQHF
TRBV11-2	NA	NA	TRBJ2-7	TGTGCCAGCAGCTTCGACAGCTCCTACGAGCAGTACTTC	CASSFDSSYEQYF
TRBV10-1	NA	TRBD2	TRBJ2-1	TGCGCCAGCAGTGAGTCAACTAGCGGGAGGAAGGGGTCCTACAATGAGCAGTTCTTC	CASSESTSGRKGSYNEQFF
TRBV19	few	TRBD1	TRBJ1-5	TGTGCCAGTAGTATGACAGGGAATCAGCCCCAGCATTTT	CASSMTGNQPQHF
TRBV6-6	NA	TRBD2	TRBJ2-3	TGTGCCACCGGTCCGGCTAGCGGGGGCACAGATACGCAGTATTTT	CATGPASGGTDTQYF
TRBV5-1	once	TRBD1	TRBJ2-5	TGCGCCAGCAACTCGGATGGACAGGCGTCCCTAGAGACCCAGTACTTC	CASNSDGQASLETQYF
TRBV5-4	NA	NA	TRBJ2-7	TGTGCCAGCACCCGGGGGGCCTCCTACGAGCAGTACTTC	CASTRGASYEQYF
TRBV27	NA	NA	TRBJ1-4	TGTGCCAGCAGTTTTTCGGGGGCGGGAGGTGAAAAACTGTTTTTT	CASSFSGAGGEKLFF
TRBV30	once	TRBD1	TRBJ1-2	TGTGCCTGGAAAGACAGGGGGAACTATGGCTACACCTTC	CAWKDRGNYGYTF
TRBV29-1	NA	NA	TRBJ2-6	TGCAGCGTTGAAGATCCGGGCTCTGGGGCCAACGTCCTGACTTTC	CSVEDPGSGANVLTF
TRBV6-5	few	NA	TRBJ2-7	TGTGCCACCGCAACTGTAAGGGGGGAGCAGTACTTC	CATATVRGEQYF
TRBV6-5	NA	TRBD2	TRBJ2-3	TGTGCCAGCAGTTTAGCGGGAGGCACAGATACGCAGTATTTT	CASSLAGGTDTQYF
TRBV7-9	NA	NA	TRBJ2-7	TGTGCCAGCAGCTATACAGGGTTCAACTACGAGCAGTACTTC	CASSYTGFNYEQYF
TRBV2	NA	NA	TRBJ1-1	TGTGCCAGCAAAGGAGTCGAGCCTGAAGCTTTCTTT	CASKGVEPEAFF
TRBV13	once	NA	TRBJ2-6	TGTGCCAGCAGCGAGGGGCGCTCTGGGGCCAACGTCCTGACTTTC	CASSEGRSGANVLTF
TRBV6-6	NA	NA	TRBJ2-1	TGTGCCAGCAGTTACGCGTCGTTCTCCTACAATGAGCAGTTCTTC	CASSYASFSYNEQFF
TRBV18	NA	TRBD2	TRBJ2-2	TGTGCCAGCTCACCAAAAGGGAGCGGGAGAGCCACCGGGGAGCTGTTTTTT	CASSPKGSGRATGELFF
TRBV4-1	NA	NA	TRBJ1-6	TGCGCCAGCAGCCAAGTAGGACAGAATGTTTATTCACCCCTCCACTTT	CASSQVGQNVYSPLHF
TRBV9	once	TRBD1	TRBJ2-7	TGTGCCAGCAGCCCCTCGGGACAGGGTCTCTCCGAGCAGTACTTC	CASSPSGQGLSEQYF
TRBV11-2	medium-sized	NA	TRBJ1-1	TGTGCCAGCAGCTTCAGTCCATCCCTGAACACTGAAGCTTTCTTT	CASSFSPSLNTEAFF
TRBV6-5	NA	NA	TRBJ1-6	TGTGCCAGCAGTTACTCTGGGGGGCTGGGGTCACCCCTCCACTTT	CASSYSGGLGSPLHF
TRBV27	NA	NA	TRBJ2-6	TGTGCCAGCAGTTTGAGTGGGGCCAACGTCCTGACTTTC	CASSLSGANVLTF
TRBV7-9	NA	TRBD2	TRBJ2-1	TGTGCCAGCAGCCCTTATTTTCAGAGCGGGGCCTACAATGAGCAGTTCTTC	CASSPYFQSGAYNEQFF
TRBV13	NA	TRBD1	TRBJ1-2	TGTGCCAGCAGCTTAGAGCTGGACAGGGGCGGCTACACCTTC	CASSLELDRGGYTF
TRBV18	NA	NA	TRBJ1-3	TGTGCCAGCTCACCGGAACCGAGGACTACCATATATTTT	CASSPEPRTTIYF
TRBV7-2	once	NA	TRBJ2-7	TGTGCCAGCAGCTTAGCCCCGGGGGAGCACTCCTACGAGCAGTACTTC	CASSLAPGEHSYEQYF
TRBV5-1	NA	TRBD1	TRBJ1-1	TGCGCCAGTAAACCGGGACAGGAGAACACTGAAGCTTTCTTT	CASKPGQENTEAFF
TRBV5-5	once	NA	TRBJ2-2	TGTGCCAGCAGCTTACGTCCAGGTCCGAACACCGGGGAGCTGTTTTTT	CASSLRPGPNTGELFF
TRBV5-4	NA	NA	TRBJ1-2	TGTGCCAGCAGCTTGGCGGGTGGGAGGCTAGATGGCTACACCTTC	CASSLAGGRLDGYTF
TRBV11-2	NA	NA	TRBJ1-2	TGTGCCAGCAGCTACGACACAGGGATCTATGGCTACACCTTC	CASSYDTGIYGYTF
TRBV27	NA	NA	TRBJ2-2	TGTGCCAGCAGTACCACCGGAGCGGACTTGTTATGGTCCGGGGAGCTGTTTTTT	CASSTTGADLLWSGELFF
TRBV29-1	NA	NA	TRBJ1-1	TGCAGCGCCGAGGGCAGGGTGAACACTGAAGCTTTCTTT	CSAEGRVNTEAFF
TRBV9	NA	NA	TRBJ2-5	TGTGCCAGCGCCGGACCTGAACAAGAGACCCAGTACTTC	CASAGPEQETQYF
TRBV29-1	NA	TRBD1	TRBJ2-2	TGCAGCGTTGTGGGACAGGGGGCGGAGAACACCGGGGAGCTGTTTTTT	CSVVGQGAENTGELFF
TRBV11-2	NA	TRBD1	TRBJ2-1	TGTGCCAGCAGCTTTAGTCGGCGGGGACAGGGGTCGAATGAGCAGTTCTTC	CASSFSRRGQGSNEQFF